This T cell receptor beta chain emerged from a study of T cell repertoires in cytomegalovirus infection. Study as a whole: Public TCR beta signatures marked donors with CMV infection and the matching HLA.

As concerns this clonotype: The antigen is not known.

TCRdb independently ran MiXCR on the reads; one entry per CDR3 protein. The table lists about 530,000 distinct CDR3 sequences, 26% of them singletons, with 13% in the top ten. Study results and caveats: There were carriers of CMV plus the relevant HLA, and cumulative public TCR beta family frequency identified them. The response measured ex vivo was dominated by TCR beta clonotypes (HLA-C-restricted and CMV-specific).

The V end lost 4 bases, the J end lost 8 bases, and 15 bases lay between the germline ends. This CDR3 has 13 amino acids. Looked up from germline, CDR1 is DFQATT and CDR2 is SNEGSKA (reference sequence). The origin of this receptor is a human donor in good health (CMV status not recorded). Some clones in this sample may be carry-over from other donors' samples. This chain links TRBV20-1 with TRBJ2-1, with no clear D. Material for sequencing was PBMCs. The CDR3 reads CSAKGPPWDEQFF. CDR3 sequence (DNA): TGCAGTGCTAAAGGACCCCCTTGGGATGAGCAGTTCTTC.